This T cell receptor beta chain was identified in a study of lymphopenia after photon versus proton radiotherapy. Sequencing used immunoSEQ multiplex PCR; TCRdb keeps in-frame clones, though not all of them. This sample has 50,000 to 65,000 clones, with 87% found just once. This CDR3 contains 14 residues. Germline loops: CDR1 LNHDA, CDR2 SQIVND (reference sequence). V shed 3 bases and J shed 0 bases, with 8 bases lying between them. The source of this sequence is a man at least 80 years old with esophageal cancer. V gene TRBV19 combines with J gene TRBJ1-1, with a tentative D call TRBD1 (5 bases). This sample comprised peripheral blood, obtained from a patient treated with proton-based radiotherapy. In DNA, the CDR3 is TGTGCCAGTAGTATCGAGGGGATGAACACTGAAGCTTTCTTT. Amino acids: CASSIEGMNTEAFF. The full variable domain, in which reference TRBV19 and TRBJ1-1 provide the parts outside the CDR3, is DGGITQSPKYLFRKEGQNVTLSCEQNLNHDAMYWYRQDPGQGLRLIYYSQIVNDFQKGDIAEGYSVSREKKESFPLTVTSAQKNPTAFYLCASSIEGMNTEAFFGQGTRLTVV.